The 32 T cell receptor beta chains below come from one sample, sequenced in a study of blood T cell repertoires in COVID-19. Here immunoSEQ multiplex PCR was the method, and the copy in TCRdb shows in-frame clones only, minus some. The repertoire holds around 150,000 clones, with around 80% as singletons. Source material: peripheral blood. The receptors were gathered from a man in his sixties with active or convalescent COVID-19.

This clone has more than one count but fewer than ten. V is TRBV2 and J is TRBJ2-7; 11 bases are shared with TRBD1. V shed 6 bases, J shed 1 base, and the junction held 11 bases outside the gene matches. CDR1 and CDR2 (germline): SNHLY, FYNNEI. The CDR3 totals 17 residues. CDR3 sequence: CASSAARTGGASYEQYF. DNA for the CDR3: TGTGCCAGCAGCGCAGCACGGACAGGGGGCGCTTCCTACGAGCAGTACTTC.

This chain connects TRBV13 to TRBJ1-3; 9 positions match TRBD1. Germline V gene lookup returns CDR1 PRHDT and CDR2 FYEKMQ (reference sequence). Trimming at V came to 5 bases and at J to 2 bases, leaving 4 bases not matched to a gene. The CDR3 has 15 amino acids. The CDR3 DNA is TGTGCCAGCAGCCGCGGGACAGGGACTGGAAACACCATATATTTT. Translated, it gives CASSRGTGTGNTIYF.

This chain uses TRBV19 with TRBJ1-5; D gene uncertain. Germline CDR1 is LNHDA and CDR2 is SQIVND (reference sequence). Trimming stripped 3 bases from V and 0 bases from J, with 9 bases between. The CDR3 runs to 15 residues. CDR3 protein: CASSISTYSNQPQHF. CDR3 bases: TGTGCCAGTAGTATTAGTACTTATAGCAATCAGCCCCAGCATTTT.

The chain has TRBV27 and TRBJ2-7; 9 nucleotides agree with TRBD1. Germline CDR1 MNHEY, CDR2 SMNVEV (reference sequence). There are 14 residues in the CDR3. Germline trimming cut 4 bases from V and 0 bases from J; bases unmatched to any gene: 1. CDR3 residues: CASSSTGGSYEQYF. CDR3 DNA sequence: TGTGCCAGCAGTTCGACAGGGGGCTCCTACGAGCAGTACTTC.

There are a few counts of this clone. The chain has TRBV5-1 and TRBJ2-7, with 7 nucleotides matching TRBD2. Per germline, CDR1 SGHRS and CDR2 YFSETQ. This CDR3 has 14 residues. The J segment lost 6 bases and the V segment lost 0 bases, leaving 6 bases of the junction unmatched. CDR3 sequence reads: CASSLGAGAVEQYF. DNA for the CDR3: TGCGCCAGCAGCTTGGGGGCGGGAGCAGTCGAGCAGTACTTC.

The rearrangement uses TRBV11-2 and TRBJ2-1; 8 nucleotides line up with TRBD1. CDR3 size: 14 residues. Germline CDR1 reads SGHAT; CDR2 reads FQNNGV. Trimming removed 2 bases from V and 7 bases from J; junction bases left unmatched: 4. The CDR3 DNA reads as TGTGCCAGCAGCTTACAGGGGGCGCATAATGAGCAGTTCTTC. Encoded protein: CASSLQGAHNEQFF.

The gene calls are TRBV6-5 and TRBJ1-1; D gene uncertain. The germline V and J ends were trimmed by 6 bases and 0 bases, with 11 bases remaining between them. Germline assignment: CDR1 MNHEY and CDR2 SVGAGI. The CDR3 extends over 14 amino acids. CDR3 protein: CASSYGAVNTEAFF. CDR3 nucleotide sequence: TGTGCCAGCAGCTACGGTGCAGTGAACACTGAAGCTTTCTTT.

The chain carries TRBV7-2 and TRBJ2-5; D is possibly TRBD2 (6 bases). CDR1 is SGHTA and CDR2 is FQGNSA in the germline V gene. CDR3 length: 15 amino acids. V gave up 5 bases and J gave up 2 bases, with 15 bases separating them. CDR3 protein: CASSTLALFQETQYF. Here the CDR3 DNA reads TGTGCCAGCAGCACCCTAGCGCTCTTTCAAGAGACCCAGTACTTC.

The sample holds one count of this clone. The chain is built from TRBV5-1 and TRBJ2-6, with 8 bases matching TRBD1. The junction had 7 bases not matched to a gene; V was cut back by 4 bases and J by 1 base. The CDR3 is made up of 17 amino acids. Germline CDR1 and CDR2: SGHRS and YFSETQ. The chain's CDR3 is CASSQGTGPSGANVLTF. The CDR3 bases are TGCGCCAGCAGCCAAGGGACAGGACCATCTGGGGCCAACGTCCTGACTTTC.

The chain combines TRBV6-1 with TRBJ2-1, with D possibly being TRBD2 (7 bases). The germline V and J ends were trimmed by 3 bases and 2 bases, with 11 bases remaining between them. The CDR3 runs to 15 residues. Germline values: CDR1 MNHNS, CDR2 SASEGT. Written as DNA, the CDR3 is TGTGCCAGCAGTGATTACGGGGGGCCCTACAATGAGCAGTTCTTC. This codes for CASSDYGGPYNEQFF.

This clone was picked up a small number of times. The rearrangement uses TRBV6-5 and TRBJ2-3; 7 bases match TRBD2. This CDR3 comprises 14 residues. The V and J ends lost 6 bases and 5 bases, in that order; junction bases with no gene match: 8. Germline lookup yields CDR1 MNHEY and CDR2 SVGAGI. Written as DNA, the CDR3 is TGTGCCAGCAGCCGGGGACTACCTGGAGATACGCAGTATTTT. Residues: CASSRGLPGDTQYF.

V and J are TRBV11-2 and TRBJ1-3; D may be TRBD1 (5 bases). The V gene lost 0 bases and the J gene lost 0 bases, with 6 bases spanning the gap. From germline, CDR1 is SGHAT and CDR2 FQNNGV. The CDR3 runs 15 residues. This CDR3 is CASSLEDSSGNTIYF. The CDR3 bases are TGTGCCAGCAGCTTAGAAGACAGCTCTGGAAACACCATATATTTT. The full variable domain, with the rest looked up from reference TRBV11-2 and TRBJ1-3, is EAGVAQSPRYKIIEKRQSVAFWCNPISGHATLYWYQQILGQGPKLLIQFQNNGVVDDSQLPKDRFSAERLKGVDSTLKIQPAKLEDSAVYLCASSLEDSSGNTIYFGEGSWLTVV.

The rearrangement uses TRBV7-9 and TRBJ2-1, with TRBD1 matching 7 bases. The CDR3 is 18 residues long. V lost 5 bases, J lost 0 bases, and 13 bases stayed unmatched. From germline, CDR1 is SEHNR and CDR2 FQNEAQ (reference sequence). CDR3 amino acids: CASSPRDRLRNSYNEQFF. CDR3 DNA: TGTGCCAGCAGCCCCCGGGACAGACTCAGAAACTCCTACAATGAGCAGTTCTTC.

J is TRBJ1-1 and V is TRBV28, with 7 bases that match TRBD1. Germline trimming cut 8 bases from V and 3 bases from J; bases unmatched to any gene: 6. Germline values: CDR1 MDHEN, CDR2 SYDVKM. This CDR3 has 13 amino acids. The CDR3 sequence: CASVTGVDTEAFF. The CDR3 bases are TGTGCCAGCGTCACAGGGGTGGACACTGAAGCTTTCTTT.

The chain is built from TRBV7-6 and TRBJ2-5; 7 nucleotides match TRBD1. The V gene's germline CDR1 is SGHVS and CDR2 FNYEAQ. CDR3 size: 15 residues. V lost 5 bases to trimming and J lost 2 bases; unmatched junction nucleotides: 8. CDR3 sequence (DNA): TGTGCCAGCAGCCCGAAGGGGACAGAGCAAGAGACCCAGTACTTC. Translating gives CASSPKGTEQETQYF.

V usage is TRBV9 and J usage is TRBJ2-3; perhaps TRBD2 as D (5 bases). V was pared by 2 bases and J by 0 bases, with 13 bases between. The CDR3 sequence is 16 residues long. CDR1 is SGDLS and CDR2 is YYNGEE in the germline V gene. DNA for the CDR3: TGTGCCAGCAGCGTCCACGGGGATGCTAGCACAGATACGCAGTATTTT. Amino acid sequence: CASSVHGDASTDTQYF. The complete variable domain, with remaining parts taken from reference TRBV9 and TRBJ2-3, reads DSGVTQTPKHLITATGQRVTLRCSPRSGDLSVYWYQQSLDQGLQFLIQYYNGEERAKGNILERFSAQQFPDLHSELNLSSLELGDSALYFCASSVHGDASTDTQYFGPGTRLTVL.

This chain links TRBV24-1 with TRBJ1-4; D is undetermined. The CDR3 spans 14 residues. Germline assignment: CDR1 KGHDR and CDR2 SFDVKD. V was cut by 7 bases and J by 0 bases, with 8 bases left in between. CDR3 loop: CATSEGTTNEKLFF. In nucleotides, the CDR3 is TGTGCCACCAGCGAGGGAACAACTAATGAAAAACTGTTTTTT.

V is TRBV5-1 and J is TRBJ1-6; D remains ambiguous. The germline V gene has CDR1 SGHRS and CDR2 YFSETQ. Trimming cost V 4 bases and J 9 bases, with 20 bases left between them. The CDR3 runs to 16 residues. DNA of the CDR3: TGCGCCAGCAGCCCCTCCGCCGGCGGCCCGGTTTCACCCCTCCACTTT. This translates into CASSPSAGGPVSPLHF.

This clone was detected a few times. V usage is TRBV4-1 and J usage is TRBJ1-1; TRBD1 aligns across 8 bases. This CDR3 comprises 14 residues. After removal of 3 bases from V and 4 bases from J, the junction contained 4 bases not matched to a gene. The germline gives CDR1 MGHRA, CDR2 YSYEKL. The CDR3 coding sequence is TGCGCCAGCAGCCAGGGACAGGTATTCACTGAAGCTTTCTTT. Translation: CASSQGQVFTEAFF.

V usage is TRBV11-2 and J usage is TRBJ1-4, with TRBD1 as a possible D gene (6 bases). Germline CDR1 SGHAT, CDR2 FQNNGV. The CDR3 is made up of 15 amino acids. Deletions cut 3 bases from V and 14 bases from J, with 22 bases between. The chain's CDR3 is CASSLDRLLTLGLFF. The DNA for the CDR3 is TGTGCCAGCAGCTTGGACAGACTCCTCACCCTGGGGCTGTTTTTT.

The chain joins TRBV2 to TRBJ2-7, with 7 nucleotides matching TRBD1. The CDR3 loop spans 14 amino acids. V gave up 6 bases and J gave up 2 bases; unmatched junction bases: 7. Germline V CDR1 and CDR2: SNHLY, FYNNEI. The CDR3 coding sequence is TGTGCCAGCAGGGTGACAGGGTTTACCTACGAGCAGTACTTC. Its protein product is CASRVTGFTYEQYF.

The chain recombines TRBV7-2 with TRBJ2-2, with 9 bases fitting TRBD1. Losses at the gene ends were 2 bases for V and 8 bases for J; bases not matched to a gene: 12. CDR3 length: 17 amino acids. Per germline, CDR1 SGHTA and CDR2 FQGNSA. The CDR3 here is CASSLSYLGQGMGELFF. In DNA form, the CDR3 reads TGTGCCAGCAGCTTAAGCTACCTTGGACAGGGGATGGGGGAGCTGTTTTTT.

The chain employs TRBV5-6 and TRBJ2-3; TRBD2 agrees at 7 bases. CDR1 and CDR2 from the germline V gene are SGHDT and YYEEEE. V shed 6 bases, J shed 6 bases, and the junction held 13 bases outside the gene matches. The CDR3 runs 15 residues. The CDR3 DNA reads as TGTGCCAGCACCCACCCCAGGCGGGAGAGGGATACGCAGTATTTT. This translates into CASTHPRRERDTQYF.

The chain employs TRBV5-4 and TRBJ2-2; TRBD1 agrees at 7 bases. The V gene end was trimmed by 4 bases and the J gene end by 5 bases; junction bases not matched to a gene: 8. The CDR3 spans 15 residues. Germline-derived CDR1 and CDR2 are SGHNT and YYREEE (reference sequence). CDR3 residues: CASSMLQGRTGELFF. The CDR3 DNA sequence: TGTGCCAGCAGCATGTTACAGGGGCGGACCGGGGAGCTGTTTTTT.

There are a few counts of this clone. V gene TRBV4-1 combines with J gene TRBJ1-6, with 7 bases aligning to TRBD1. V shed 2 bases and J 5 bases; nucleotides not matched to a gene: 9. From germline, CDR1 is MGHRA and CDR2 YSYEKL. The length of the CDR3 is 17 residues. This CDR3 is CASSQWTGEVNNSPLHF. CDR3 nucleotide sequence: TGCGCCAGCAGCCAATGGACAGGAGAGGTGAATAATTCACCCCTCCACTTT.

The V call is TRBV3-1 (or the pseudogene TRBV3-2), the J call TRBJ2-3; 7 bases are a match to TRBD2. Germline CDR1 LGHDT, CDR2 YNNKEL (reference sequence). Unmatched junction bases numbered 8, after V lost 4 bases and J lost 1 base. This CDR3 has 16 amino acids. For the CDR3, the DNA is TGTGCCAGCAGCCTACCTGGGGGGGGTGGCACAGATACGCAGTATTTT. Translated: CASSLPGGGGTDTQYF.

The V gene is TRBV27, the J gene TRBJ1-2, with a weak D call TRBD1 (5 bases). Trimming took off 6 bases at V and 4 bases at J, with 24 bases between the two ends. Germline CDR1 and CDR2: MNHEY and SMNVEV (reference sequence). The CDR3 extends over 17 amino acids. DNA of the CDR3: TGTGCCAGCAGGGCCCTCCTGTCGGGGGTCTTTGGCTATGGCTACACCTTC. This encodes CASRALLSGVFGYGYTF.

This clone occurred a few times. The rearrangement links TRBV4-1 to TRBJ1-3; possible D gene TRBD1, 6 bases. V was clipped by 3 bases and J by 3 bases, with 12 bases between them. The CDR3 extends over 15 amino acids. CDR1 is MGHRA and CDR2 is YSYEKL in the germline V gene. The CDR3 DNA reads as TGCGCCAGCAGCCAGGACGGGACATATGGAAACACCATATATTTT. It is translated as CASSQDGTYGNTIYF.

The genes are TRBV6-5 and TRBJ2-2; 8 bases fit TRBD1. Germline V gene sequence: CDR1 MNHEY, CDR2 SVGAGI. This CDR3 has 15 amino acids. With V trimmed by 7 bases and J by 1 base, 5 bases remained unmatched. Written as DNA, the CDR3 is TGTGCCAGCACCCCGGGACAGGTGAACACCGGGGAGCTGTTTTTT. It yields the protein CASTPGQVNTGELFF.

The V gene is TRBV25-1, the J gene TRBJ2-1; weak D call: TRBD2 (6 bases). V lost 6 bases and J 8 bases, leaving 17 bases between the germline ends. The CDR3 covers 14 residues. The germline V gene encodes CDR1 MGHDK and CDR2 SYGVNS. In DNA form, the CDR3 reads TGTGCCAGCAGGGACACCTCGGGGGTGGATGAGCAGTTCTTC. It specifies CASRDTSGVDEQFF. Together with reference TRBV25-1 and TRBJ2-1, the CDR3 gives the full variable domain: EADIYQTPRYLVIGTGKKITLECSQTMGHDKMYWYQQDPGMELHLIHYSYGVNSTEKGDLSSESTVSRIRTEHFPLTLESARPSHTSQYLCASRDTSGVDEQFFGPGTRLTVL.

The chain recombines TRBV3-1 (or the pseudogene TRBV3-2) with TRBJ1-1; D is unclear. V shed 4 bases and J shed 1 base, with 7 bases lying between them. The CDR3 loop spans 13 amino acids. Germline-derived CDR1 and CDR2 are LGHDT and YNNKEL (reference sequence). The CDR3 protein is CASSPVANTEAFF. The CDR3 region has the DNA TGTGCCAGCAGCCCCGTAGCGAACACTGAAGCTTTCTTT.

V gene TRBV5-1 combines with J gene TRBJ1-6; D uncertain. Trimming cost V 1 base and J 9 bases, with 11 bases left between them. Germline CDR1 reads SGHRS; CDR2 reads YFSETQ. CDR3 length: 14 amino acids. In DNA, the CDR3 is TGCGCCAGCAGCTTGACCTGGGCGGGTTCACCCCTCCACTTT. Its protein product is CASSLTWAGSPLHF.